This TCR beta chain was found in a study of T cells in Graves' hyperthyroidism and ophthalmopathy. Exclusion criteria comprised uncontrolled infection, other autoimmune disease, pregnancy or lactation. Amplified TCR beta CDR3 regions derived from RNA transcripts. The study used the HTBI primer set for a first-round RT-PCR of the TCR CDR3. TCRdb independently ran MiXCR on the multiplex PCR reads; one entry per CDR3 protein. The sample has around 200,000 distinct CDR3 sequences, over 15% seen once. Deletions cut 5 bases from V and 6 bases from J, with 10 bases between. Germline-derived CDR1 and CDR2 are SQVTM and ANQGSEA. The CDR3 consists of 12 residues.

Sequenced: blood. The receptor was isolated from a woman aged 45-59 years with Graves' hyperthyroidism. The V call is TRBV29-1, the J call TRBJ2-2; D uncertain. The CDR3 coding sequence is TGCAGCGTTCTGTATTTCGCCGGGGAGCTGTTTTTT. Amino acids: CSVLYFAGELFF.